The TCR beta chain under discussion was sequenced for a study of T cells in Graves' hyperthyroidism and ophthalmopathy. TCR beta CDR3 regions were amplified from RNA transcripts. First-round RT-PCR with HTBI primers amplified the TCR CDR3 region. TCRdb reanalysed the multiplex PCR reads using MiXCR and keeps one entry per CDR3 protein. Here the sample spans around 420,000 distinct CDR3 sequences, approximately 14% being singletons. V lost 3 bases to trimming and J lost 3 bases, with 17 bases between them. Germline CDR1 DFQATT, CDR2 SNEGSKA (reference sequence). CDR3 length: 15 residues. This clonotype was sampled from a woman aged 18-30 years with Graves' hyperthyroidism. The J gene is TRBJ1-2, the V gene TRBV20-1; possibly TRBD1 for D (5 bases). The sequencing sample was made of blood. CDR3 in amino acids: CSASVREGLYYGYTF. The DNA for the CDR3 is TGCAGTGCTAGTGTTAGGGAGGGGCTTTACTATGGCTACACCTTC.